This paragraph covers one TCR beta chain sequence. Other DNA sequences in this sample translate to the same CDR3. This record belongs to a study of blood T cell repertoires in COVID-19. Study-wide background: The United States, Italy and Spain provided the acute and convalescent COVID-19 samples.

The germline gives CDR1 MGHRA, CDR2 YSYEKL. V lost 0 bases, J lost 1 base, and 6 bases lay in between. CDR3 length: 14 residues. As originally analysed: Reference gene primers were amplified, and this amplification served to estimate nucleated cell counts. The table came from immunoSEQ multiplex PCR; TCRdb's copy has only in-frame clones and leaves some out. Clone size and the V and J calls come from that table; the DNA yielded D and trimming. The sample includes approximately 98,000 clones, about 80% of them seen just once. The clonotype comes from a woman in her seventies with acute or convalescent COVID-19. This chain joins TRBV4-1 and TRBJ1-1; D is unclear. Sequenced input: peripheral blood. CDR3 nucleotides: TGCGCCAGCAGCCAAGATCCCGGGAACACTGAAGCTTTCTTT. It is translated as CASSQDPGNTEAFF.